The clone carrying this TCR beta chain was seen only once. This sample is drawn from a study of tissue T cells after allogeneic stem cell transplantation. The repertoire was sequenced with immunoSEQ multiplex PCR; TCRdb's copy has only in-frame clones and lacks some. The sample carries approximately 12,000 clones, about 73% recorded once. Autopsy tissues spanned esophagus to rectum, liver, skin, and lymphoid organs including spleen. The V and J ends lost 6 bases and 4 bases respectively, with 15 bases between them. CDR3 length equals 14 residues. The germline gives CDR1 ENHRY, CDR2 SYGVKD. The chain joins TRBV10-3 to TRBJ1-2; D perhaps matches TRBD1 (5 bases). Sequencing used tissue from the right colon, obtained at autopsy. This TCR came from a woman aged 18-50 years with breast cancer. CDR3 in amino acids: CAIRQTGSTYGYTF. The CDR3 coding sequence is TGTGCCATCAGACAAACAGGTTCCACCTATGGCTACACCTTC.